This T cell receptor (beta chain) was profiled in a study of T cells in Graves' hyperthyroidism and ophthalmopathy (dated by TCRdb to the late 2010s). Some background on the complete study: Peripheral blood was collected at initial diagnosis, before any treatment. The paper reports TCR Vbeta CDR3 sequencing of over 130 peripheral blood samples: 40 or so ophthalmopathy, under 85 hyperthyroidism and some 17 progressor patients. Following sampling, methimazole starting at 30 mg daily was given to hyperthyroidism patients, and high-dose intravenous methylprednisolone was given to ophthalmopathy patients. To identify TCR V-J signatures that set the groups apart, the researchers used a discovery cohort of 100 or so patients, made up of some 41 with Graves' ophthalmopathy and 57 with stable Graves' hyperthyroidism. In more than five Graves' hyperthyroidism patients, the study also compared T-cell repertoires from thyroid tissue with T-cell repertoires from blood. The approximately 97 discovery patients were randomly divided into training and test sets at a 7:3 ratio. Prospective prediction of ophthalmopathy was tested in an independent validation cohort of 18 hyperthyroidism patients and 17 patients who later progressed to ophthalmopathy. Summary of the overall study and its limitations: In validation, the model predicted progression to ophthalmopathy with about 71% sensitivity and roughly 72% specificity, a median of approximately 6.5 months before onset. Sample size was not statistically predetermined, and investigators were not blinded to group allocation. Most expanded thyroid clonotypes (frequency above 0.001) were also detected in blood, a finding suggesting that blood repertoires may reflect thyroid immune responses. A 13 V-J signature model separated ophthalmopathy from stable hyperthyroidism, with around 90% sensitivity and roughly 81% specificity in cross-validation and 80%/75% in testing.

The CDR3 spans 13 residues, from the cysteine through the phenylalanine. The read is trimmed to its CDR3 DNA, 39 bases read in frame from base 1. From a lookup of the germline V gene (reference sequence), CDR1 and CDR2 are DFQATT and SNEGSKA. Cut back by 6 bases and 3 bases, the V and J ends lie 15 bases apart. This clonotype was observed a few times. The specificity of this receptor is unknown. Base qualities were left out, and no much larger clone turns up one base away. Graves' hyperthyroidism was defined as stable when no progression to ophthalmopathy occurred over 18 months of follow-up. Hyperthyroidism patients were aged 18 to 65 years and newly diagnosed, with disease duration of less than 2 months. The study excluded patients with uncontrolled infections, other autoimmune diseases, pregnancy or lactation. Diagnoses were based on clinical symptoms, serum thyroxine and TRAb, thyroid ultrasound and orbital computed tomography. Ficoll-Paque density gradient centrifugation was used to isolate PBMCs from around 9.1 ml of fresh peripheral blood. Total RNA was extracted with Trizol reagent, and quality was checked on an Agilent 2100 Bioanalyzer.

Amplification of TCR beta CDR3 regions was carried out from RNA transcripts. The first round of RT-PCR for the TCR CDR3 was performed with the HTBI primer set and the Qiagen OneStep RT-PCR kit. Libraries were constructed in a second round of multiplex PCR, after which size selection and purification were performed. Paired-end sequencing of the libraries was performed with 100 bp reads on an Illumina HiSeq2000. Regarding the original processing steps: SOAPnuke was used to process the raw data, throwing out any read that contained adapters or uncalled bases, had a mean Phred below 15, or lacked an exact constant-primer or identifier match. High-quality paired reads were merged with COPE v1.2.5, and unique nucleotide sequences were defined as clonotypes. MiTCR v1.1 was used to align clonotypes to the IMGT TRBV, TRBD and TRBJ reference segments. The analysis included only V-J combinations with a frequency above 0.0001, which together covered about 99% of the repertoires. The TCS score was defined as the ratio of F50 (clonal expansion) to E x V (chaos), calculated using BLOSUM62-based TCRdist between CDR3 peptides within each V-J. Welch's t-statistics and random forest reduced fewer than 550 V-J features to about 13, which were used in a naive Bayes classifier (R e1071). The similarity between thyroid and blood repertoires was quantified using the Morisita-Horn index. Through fastp at Q25 and MiXCR, TCRdb rebuilt clones from the public reads, retaining in-frame beta chains. Rows matching on CDR3 protein sequence are summarized as one entry with the most common DNA and genes. V and J calls and clone size were set by TCRdb, not the authors. Counted in this sample were hundreds of thousands of distinct CDR3 sequences; roughly 40% of them appeared once. The ten largest clones capture over 8% of the sample.

The sequenced sample consisted of blood. The chain is assembled from TRBV20-1 and TRBJ2-7; TRBD1 is a weak D gene call, 6 bases matching. This receptor was obtained from a man younger than 35 with Graves' hyperthyroidism. CDR3 sequence: CSAPPGHSYEQYF. The base sequence is TGCAGTGCCCCTCCGGGACATAGCTACGAGCAGTACTTC.